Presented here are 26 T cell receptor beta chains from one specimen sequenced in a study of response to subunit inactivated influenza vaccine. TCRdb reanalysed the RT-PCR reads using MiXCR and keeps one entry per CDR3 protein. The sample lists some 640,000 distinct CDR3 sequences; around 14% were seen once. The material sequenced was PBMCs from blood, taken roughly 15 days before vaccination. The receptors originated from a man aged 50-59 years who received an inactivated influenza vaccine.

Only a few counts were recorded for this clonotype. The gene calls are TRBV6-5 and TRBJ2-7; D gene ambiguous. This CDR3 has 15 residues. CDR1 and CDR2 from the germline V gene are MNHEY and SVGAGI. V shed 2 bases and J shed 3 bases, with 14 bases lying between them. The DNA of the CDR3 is TGTGCCAGCAGTTACGGCCCTGGCCAGTTCTACGAGCAGTACTTC. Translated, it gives CASSYGPGQFYEQYF.

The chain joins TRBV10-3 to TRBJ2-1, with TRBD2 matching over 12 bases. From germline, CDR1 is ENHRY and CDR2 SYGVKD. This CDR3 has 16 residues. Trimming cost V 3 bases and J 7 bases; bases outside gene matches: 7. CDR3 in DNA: TGTGCCATCAGTGATCCAAGACTAGCGGGAGATAATGAGCAGTTCTTC. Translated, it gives CAISDPRLAGDNEQFF.

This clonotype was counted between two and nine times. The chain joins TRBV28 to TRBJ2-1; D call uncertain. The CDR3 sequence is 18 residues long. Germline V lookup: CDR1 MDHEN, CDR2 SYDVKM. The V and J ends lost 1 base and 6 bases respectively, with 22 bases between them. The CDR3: CASSLLDGEGFPPNEQFF. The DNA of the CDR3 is TGTGCCAGCAGTTTATTGGACGGAGAAGGTTTCCCACCCAATGAGCAGTTCTTC.

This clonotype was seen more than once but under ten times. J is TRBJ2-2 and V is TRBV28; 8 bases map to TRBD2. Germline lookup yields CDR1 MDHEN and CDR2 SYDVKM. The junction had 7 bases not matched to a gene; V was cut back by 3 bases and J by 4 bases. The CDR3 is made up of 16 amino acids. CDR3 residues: CASSLGLLAATGELFF. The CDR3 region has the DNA TGTGCCAGCAGTTTGGGTTTACTAGCGGCCACCGGGGAGCTGTTTTTT.

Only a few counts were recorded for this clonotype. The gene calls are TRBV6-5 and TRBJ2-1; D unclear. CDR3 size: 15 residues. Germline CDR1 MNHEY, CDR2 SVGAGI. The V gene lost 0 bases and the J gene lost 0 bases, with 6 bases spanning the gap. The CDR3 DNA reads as TGTGCCAGCAGTTACTCGACGTCCTCCTACAATGAGCAGTTCTTC. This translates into CASSYSTSSYNEQFF.

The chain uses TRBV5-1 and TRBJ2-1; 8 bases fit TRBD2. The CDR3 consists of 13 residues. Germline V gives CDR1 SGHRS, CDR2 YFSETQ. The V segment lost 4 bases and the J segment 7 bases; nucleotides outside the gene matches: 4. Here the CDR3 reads CASSRQRGNEQFF. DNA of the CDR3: TGCGCCAGCAGCCGGCAGCGGGGGAATGAGCAGTTCTTC.

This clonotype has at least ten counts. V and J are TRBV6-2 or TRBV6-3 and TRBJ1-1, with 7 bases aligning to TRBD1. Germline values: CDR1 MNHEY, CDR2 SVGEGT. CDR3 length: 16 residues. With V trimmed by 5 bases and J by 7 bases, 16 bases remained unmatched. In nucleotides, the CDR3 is TGTGCCAGCAGTCAAAACCGGAAGACAGGGAAAAATGAAGCTTTCTTT. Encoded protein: CASSQNRKTGKNEAFF.

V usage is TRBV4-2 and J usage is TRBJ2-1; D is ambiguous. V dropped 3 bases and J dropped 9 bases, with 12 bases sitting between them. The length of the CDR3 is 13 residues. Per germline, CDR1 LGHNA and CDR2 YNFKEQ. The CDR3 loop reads CASSQYIAREQFF. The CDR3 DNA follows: TGTGCCAGCAGCCAGTATATAGCACGTGAGCAGTTCTTC.

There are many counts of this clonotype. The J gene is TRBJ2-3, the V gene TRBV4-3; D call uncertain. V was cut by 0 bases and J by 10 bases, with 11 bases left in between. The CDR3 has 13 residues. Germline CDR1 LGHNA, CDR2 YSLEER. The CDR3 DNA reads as TGCGCCAGCAGCCAAGATCCCGAGAGTGCGCAGTATTTT. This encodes CASSQDPESAQYF.

The CDR3 DNA reads as TGTGCCAGTAGTACAGGGTTAGGTGAGCAGTTCTTC. As protein: CASSTGLGEQFF. The chain carries TRBV19 and TRBJ2-1; D may be TRBD1 (5 bases). The V end lost 4 bases, the J end lost 9 bases, and 10 bases lay between the germline ends. The CDR3 loop spans 12 amino acids. Germline V gene lookup returns CDR1 LNHDA and CDR2 SQIVND (reference sequence).

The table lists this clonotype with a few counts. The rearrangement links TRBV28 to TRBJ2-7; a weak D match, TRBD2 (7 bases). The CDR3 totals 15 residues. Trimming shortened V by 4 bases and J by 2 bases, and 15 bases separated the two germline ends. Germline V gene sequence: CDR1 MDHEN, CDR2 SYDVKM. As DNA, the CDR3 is TGTGCCAGCAGTTGGGGGCGGGGGTCCCCCTACGAGCAGTACTTC. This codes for CASSWGRGSPYEQYF.

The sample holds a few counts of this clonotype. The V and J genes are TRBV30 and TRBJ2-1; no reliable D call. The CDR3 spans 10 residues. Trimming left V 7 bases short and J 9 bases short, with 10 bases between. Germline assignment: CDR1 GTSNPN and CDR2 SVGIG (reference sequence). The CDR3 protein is CASTRVEQFF. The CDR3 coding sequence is TGTGCCTCAACCCGAGTTGAGCAGTTCTTC.

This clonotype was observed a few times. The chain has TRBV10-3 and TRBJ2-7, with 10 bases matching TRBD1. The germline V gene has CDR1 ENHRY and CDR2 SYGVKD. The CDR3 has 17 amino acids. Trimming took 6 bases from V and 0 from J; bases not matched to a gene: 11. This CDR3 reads CAISNPGTGVFSYEQYF. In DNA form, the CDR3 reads TGTGCCATCAGCAACCCCGGGACAGGGGTATTCTCCTACGAGCAGTACTTC.

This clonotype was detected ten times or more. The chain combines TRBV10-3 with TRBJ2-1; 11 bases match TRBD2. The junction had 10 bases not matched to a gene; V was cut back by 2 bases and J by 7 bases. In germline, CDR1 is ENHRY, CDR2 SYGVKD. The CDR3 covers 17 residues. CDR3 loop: CAISEVLAGGPNNEQFF. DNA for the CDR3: TGTGCCATCAGTGAGGTGTTAGCGGGAGGGCCTAATAATGAGCAGTTCTTC.

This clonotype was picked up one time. The CDR3 here is CSASGRAIGYEQYF. CDR3 DNA: TGCAGTGCTAGCGGGAGGGCAATAGGCTACGAGCAGTACTTC. This chain joins TRBV20-1 and TRBJ2-7; 8 bases map to TRBD2. The V segment lost 3 bases and the J segment 3 bases; nucleotides outside the gene matches: 7. The V gene's germline CDR1 is DFQATT and CDR2 SNEGSKA (reference sequence). CDR3 length: 14 residues.

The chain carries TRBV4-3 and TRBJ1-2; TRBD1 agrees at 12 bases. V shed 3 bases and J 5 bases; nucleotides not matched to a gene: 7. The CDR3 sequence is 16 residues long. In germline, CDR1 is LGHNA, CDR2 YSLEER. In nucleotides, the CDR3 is TGCGCCAGCAGCCACTACGGGGACAGGGGGCTGTATGGCTACACCTTC. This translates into CASSHYGDRGLYGYTF.

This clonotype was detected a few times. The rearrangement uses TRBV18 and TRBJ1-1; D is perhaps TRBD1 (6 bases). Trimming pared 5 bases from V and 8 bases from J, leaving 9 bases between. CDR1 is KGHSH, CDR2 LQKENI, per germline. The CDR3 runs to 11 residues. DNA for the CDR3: TGTGCCAGCTCAGAAACAGGGGAAGCTTTCTTT. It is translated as CASSETGEAFF.

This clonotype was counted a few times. As DNA, the CDR3 is TGTGCCAGCAGCCTTCGGGGGTCTAAAACAGATACGCAGTATTTT. This encodes CASSLRGSKTDTQYF. The gene calls are TRBV9 and TRBJ2-3, with D possibly matching TRBD2 (6 bases). CDR1 is SGDLS, CDR2 YYNGEE, per germline. The CDR3 covers 15 residues. V was shortened by 4 bases and J by 3 bases, with 15 bases between the two germline ends.

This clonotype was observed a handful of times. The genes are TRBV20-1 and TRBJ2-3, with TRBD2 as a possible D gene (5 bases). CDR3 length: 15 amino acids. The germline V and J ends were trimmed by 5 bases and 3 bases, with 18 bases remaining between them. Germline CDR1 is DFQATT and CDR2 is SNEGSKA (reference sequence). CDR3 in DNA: TGCAGTGCTTCTCCTCGGGTAGCGAGGACAGATACGCAGTATTTT. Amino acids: CSASPRVARTDTQYF.

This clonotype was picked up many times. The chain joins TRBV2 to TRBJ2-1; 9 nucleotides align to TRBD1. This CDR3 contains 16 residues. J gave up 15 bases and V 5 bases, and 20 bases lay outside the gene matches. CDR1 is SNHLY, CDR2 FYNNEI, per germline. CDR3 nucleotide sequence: TGTGCCAGCAGTCCTTTTACAGGGGGCTCCCATCGCTTGACGTTCTTC. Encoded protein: CASSPFTGGSHRLTFF.

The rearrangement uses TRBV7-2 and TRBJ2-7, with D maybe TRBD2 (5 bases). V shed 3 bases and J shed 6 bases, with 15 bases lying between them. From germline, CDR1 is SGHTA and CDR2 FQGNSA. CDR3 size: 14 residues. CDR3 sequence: CASSFDYLGSEQYF. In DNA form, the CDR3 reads TGTGCCAGCAGCTTCGACTATCTCGGTTCCGAGCAGTACTTC.

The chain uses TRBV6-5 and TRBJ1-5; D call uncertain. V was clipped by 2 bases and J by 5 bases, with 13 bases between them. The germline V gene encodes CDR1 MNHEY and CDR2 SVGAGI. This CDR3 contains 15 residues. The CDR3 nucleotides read TGTGCCAGCAGTTACAACGGGTGGGGAGATCAGCCCCAGCATTTT. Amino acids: CASSYNGWGDQPQHF.

The CDR3 DNA reads as TGTGCCAGTAGTGAGGGGTGGGGCGCCCTCGAAGACAATGAGCAGTTCTTC. This translates into CASSEGWGALEDNEQFF. V and J are TRBV19 and TRBJ2-1; possibly TRBD1 or TRBD2 for D (5 bases each). Germline-derived CDR1 and CDR2 are LNHDA and SQIVND (reference sequence). The length of the CDR3 is 17 residues. V was cut by 5 bases and J by 5 bases, with 22 bases left in between.

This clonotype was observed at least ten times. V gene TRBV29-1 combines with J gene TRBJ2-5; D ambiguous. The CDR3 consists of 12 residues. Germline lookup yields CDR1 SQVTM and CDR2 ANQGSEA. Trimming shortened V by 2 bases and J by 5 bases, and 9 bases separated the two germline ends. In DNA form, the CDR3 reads TGCAGCGTTGAAAGCCCACGGGAGACCCAGTACTTC. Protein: CSVESPRETQYF. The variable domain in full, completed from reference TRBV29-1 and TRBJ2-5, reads SAVISQKPSRDICQRGTSLTIQCQVDSQVTMMFWYRQQPGQSLTLIATANQGSEATYESGFVIDKFPISRPNLTFSTLTVSNMSPEDSSIYLCSVESPRETQYFGPGTRLLVL.

For the CDR3, the DNA is TGTGCCAGCAGGAGACTATATTTGGAGACCCAGTACTTC. Its translation: CASRRLYLETQYF. This chain links TRBV6-2 or TRBV6-3 with TRBJ2-5, with D tentatively TRBD2 (5 bases). CDR1 and CDR2 from the germline V gene are MNHEY and SVGEGT. The CDR3 totals 13 residues. V was clipped by 6 bases and J by 5 bases, with 13 bases between them.

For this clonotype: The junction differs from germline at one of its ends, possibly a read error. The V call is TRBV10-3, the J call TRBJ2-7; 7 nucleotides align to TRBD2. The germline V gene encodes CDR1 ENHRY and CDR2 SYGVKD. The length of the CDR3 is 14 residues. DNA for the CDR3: TGTGCCTTCAGTGATATTGGCGGGAGTTACGAGCAGTACTTC. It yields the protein CAFSDIGGSYEQYF.